The rows below give T cell receptor beta chains drawn from one sample of a study of vaccination and CD4 T cells after COVID-19. These receptors' targets are unknown. TCRdb analysed the PCR reads with MiXCR anew, one entry per CDR3 protein. Among 3,000 to 4,000 distinct CDR3 sequences listed, about 49% were seen once. Input material: CD4+ T cells from blood, cultured in vitro. All receptors come from a human donor who had recovered from COVID-19. Both conserved end residues are part of each CDR3. Fields, in order: J gene, clone size, D gene, V gene, CDR3 protein, CDR3 DNA. The D gene is left open where the match is weak. Clone size appears in some rows only: once, few, many, or a class for an expanded clone.

TRBJ1-1	few	.	TRBV11-2	CASRTREAEAFF	TGTGCCAGCAGAACACGGGAGGCTGAAGCTTTCTTT
TRBJ1-2	.	.	TRBV18	CASSPRLGYTF	TGTGCCAGCTCACCACGTCTTGGCTACACCTTC
TRBJ1-1	medium-sized	.	TRBV11-2	CASSPQRGNTEAFF	TGTGCCAGCAGCCCCCAAAGGGGGAACACTGAAGCTTTCTTT
TRBJ2-5	.	.	TRBV11-1	CASSRRSTETQYF	TGTGCCAGCAGCCGTCGTTCGACCGAGACCCAGTACTTC
TRBJ2-5	.	TRBD2	TRBV7-9	CASSLVAWGTSRETQYF	TGTGCCAGCAGCTTAGTAGCGTGGGGGACTAGCCGAGAGACCCAGTACTTC
TRBJ1-2	.	.	TRBV11-2	CASSRGTGGGYTF	TGTGCCAGCAGCAGAGGGACCGGAGGTGGCTACACCTTC
TRBJ1-2	.	.	TRBV10-3	CAISERGRSNFYGYTF	TGTGCCATCAGTGAACGGGGAAGGTCCAACTTCTATGGCTACACCTTC
TRBJ1-2	.	.	TRBV30	CAWSVGGNNYGYTF	TGTGCCTGGAGTGTAGGGGGGAATAACTATGGCTACACCTTC
TRBJ2-7	medium-sized	.	TRBV11-2	CASSLDTPNYEQYF	TGTGCCAGCAGCTTAGATACACCGAACTACGAGCAGTACTTC
TRBJ2-2	few	TRBD2	TRBV20-1	CSARGLAGLTGGPRNTGELFF	TGCAGTGCTAGGGGACTAGCGGGCCTCACTGGGGGTCCCCGAAACACCGGGGAGCTGTTTTTT
TRBJ2-5	few	TRBD2	TRBV15	CATSRGSGGAQETQYF	TGTGCCACCAGCAGAGGAAGCGGGGGGGCCCAAGAGACCCAGTACTTC
TRBJ1-1	.	TRBD1	TRBV19	CASTETGLAEAFF	TGTGCCAGTACCGAGACAGGGTTGGCTGAAGCTTTCTTT
TRBJ1-1	once	.	TRBV5-1	CASSLRTVGGRTEAFF	TGCGCCAGCAGCTTAAGGACAGTGGGGGGACGGACTGAAGCTTTCTTT
TRBJ2-7	.	TRBD1	TRBV11-2	CASTRTGTPYEQYF	TGTGCCAGCACCCGGACAGGGACCCCCTACGAGCAGTACTTC
TRBJ2-1	.	TRBD2	TRBV7-2	CASSLGAGGPYNEQFF	TGTGCCAGCAGCTTAGGAGCGGGGGGGCCTTACAATGAGCAGTTCTTC
TRBJ1-1	few	.	TRBV6-1	CASQAENTEAFF	TGTGCCAGCCAGGCGGAGAACACTGAAGCTTTCTTT
TRBJ1-6	.	.	TRBV5-1	CASSLGSGGQSPLHF	TGCGCCAGCAGCTTAGGGTCGGGGGGTCAATCACCCCTCCACTTT
TRBJ2-1	.	TRBD2	TRBV18	CASSQSGRDYNEQFF	TGTGCCAGCTCACAAAGCGGGAGAGACTACAATGAGCAGTTCTTC
TRBJ2-1	.	TRBD2	TRBV20-1	CSARDRGGGGGYNEQFF	TGCAGTGCTAGAGATCGGGGCGGGGGGGGCGGCTACAATGAGCAGTTCTTC
TRBJ2-1	.	.	TRBV6-1	CASMAGSTYNEQFF	TGTGCCAGCATGGCGGGATCGACCTACAATGAGCAGTTCTTC
TRBJ2-7	.	.	TRBV20-1	CSARSRTSYEQYF	TGCAGTGCTAGAAGCAGGACTTCCTACGAGCAGTACTTC
TRBJ2-3	.	TRBD2	TRBV11-3	CASSLASGGADTQYF	TGTGCCAGCAGCTTAGCCAGCGGGGGGGCAGATACGCAGTATTTT
TRBJ1-1	.	.	TRBV7-8	CASSPRTGGKNTEAFF	TGTGCCAGCAGCCCCCGGACGGGGGGGAAAAACACTGAAGCTTTCTTT
TRBJ1-1	.	.	TRBV28	CASIQNPQPNTEAFF	TGTGCCAGCATCCAGAACCCCCAGCCCAACACTGAAGCTTTCTTT
TRBJ1-2	.	.	TRBV27	CASRGGILANYGYTF	TGTGCCAGCAGGGGGGGAATTTTGGCTAACTATGGCTACACCTTC
TRBJ1-1	.	.	TRBV6-1	CASSSNMNTEAFF	TGTGCCAGCTCTAGCAATATGAACACTGAAGCTTTCTTT